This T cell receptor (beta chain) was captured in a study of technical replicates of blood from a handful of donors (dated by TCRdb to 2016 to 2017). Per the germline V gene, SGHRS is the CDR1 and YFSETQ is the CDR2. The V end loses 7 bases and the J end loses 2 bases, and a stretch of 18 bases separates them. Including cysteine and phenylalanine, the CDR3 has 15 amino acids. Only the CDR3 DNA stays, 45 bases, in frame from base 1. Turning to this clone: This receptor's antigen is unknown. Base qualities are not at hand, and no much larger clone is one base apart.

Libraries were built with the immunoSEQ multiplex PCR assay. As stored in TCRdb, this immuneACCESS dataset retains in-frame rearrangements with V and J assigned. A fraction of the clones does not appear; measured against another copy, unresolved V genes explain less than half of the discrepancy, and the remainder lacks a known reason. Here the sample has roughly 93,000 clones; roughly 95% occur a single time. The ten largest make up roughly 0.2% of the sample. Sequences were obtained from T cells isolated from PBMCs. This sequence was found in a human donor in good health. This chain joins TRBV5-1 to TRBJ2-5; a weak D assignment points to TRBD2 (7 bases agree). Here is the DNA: TGCGCCAGCCGTACCGAAGCGGGGACACAAGAGACCCAGTACTTC. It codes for CASRTEAGTQETQYF.